Below are 16 T cell receptor beta chains sequenced from a single sample in a study of blood T cell repertoires in COVID-19. Data came from immunoSEQ multiplex PCR; TCRdb stores just in-frame clones and leaves some out. The repertoire includes roughly 140,000 clones, 76% of them detected once, and around 3.4% sits in the top ten. Sequenced sample: peripheral blood. These receptor sequences come from a woman aged 80 or over with acute or convalescent COVID-19.

The genes are TRBV18 and TRBJ2-1; 10 bases are a match to TRBD2. V lost 4 bases, J lost 2 bases, and 2 bases stayed unmatched. From germline, CDR1 is KGHSH and CDR2 LQKENI. The CDR3 has 15 residues. In DNA, the CDR3 is TGTGCCAGCTCACAGAGCGGGGGGGCCTACAATGAGCAGTTCTTC. This encodes CASSQSGGAYNEQFF.

This clone was seen at least ten times. The rearrangement links TRBV6-2 or TRBV6-3 to TRBJ1-2; D ambiguous. The length of the CDR3 is 20 residues. The V gene lost 2 bases and the J gene lost 2 bases, with 27 bases spanning the gap. Germline loops: CDR1 MNHEY, CDR2 SVGEGT. In DNA, the CDR3 is TGTGCCAGCAGTTACGCCCCGGGAGGTCTCCTTGGATATTTAAACTATGGCTACACCTTC. Its protein is CASSYAPGGLLGYLNYGYTF.

The chain joins TRBV12-3 or TRBV12-4 to TRBJ1-2; the D gene is possibly TRBD1 (5 bases). Trimming took 0 bases from V and 7 from J, leaving 9 bases between them. The CDR3 runs to 13 residues. CDR3 sequence: CASSLAGALGYTF. The CDR3, as DNA: TGTGCCAGCAGTTTAGCAGGGGCGCTTGGCTACACCTTC.

V gene TRBV30 combines with J gene TRBJ1-2, with 11 bases that match TRBD1. With V trimmed by 1 base and J by 7 bases, 2 bases remained unmatched. The CDR3 covers 13 residues. The germline V gene encodes CDR1 GTSNPN and CDR2 SVGIG (reference sequence). CDR3 loop: CAWSGDRGFGYTF. For the CDR3, the DNA is TGTGCCTGGAGTGGGGACAGGGGGTTTGGCTACACCTTC.

This chain uses TRBV2 with TRBJ2-1; 8 bases map to TRBD2. This CDR3 is 14 amino acids long. V shed 8 bases, J shed 7 bases, and the junction held 10 bases outside the gene matches. The germline CDR1 and CDR2 sequences are SNHLY and FYNNEI. CDR3 sequence (DNA): TGTGCCAGCTTGCTCGGGGGGGCCAGGAATGAGCAGTTCTTC. As protein: CASLLGGARNEQFF.

The chain uses TRBV5-1 and TRBJ2-1; 9 bases align to TRBD2. This CDR3 comprises 15 residues. Germline CDR1 is SGHRS and CDR2 is YFSETQ. The J segment lost 6 bases and the V segment lost 3 bases, leaving 7 bases of the junction unmatched. The CDR3 spells CASSWAGLAFNEQFF. The CDR3 bases are TGCGCCAGCAGCTGGGCGGGACTAGCTTTCAATGAGCAGTTCTTC.

Here the CDR3 reads CAIRGGRRYEQYF. The CDR3 DNA reads TGTGCCATCAGGGGCGGGAGAAGGTACGAGCAGTACTTC. V and J are TRBV10-3 and TRBJ2-7; TRBD2 matches at 7 bases. V lost 6 bases and J lost 4; bases outside the gene matches: 6. Per the germline V gene, CDR1 is ENHRY and CDR2 is SYGVKD. The CDR3 runs 13 residues.

The table lists this clone with a few counts. This sequence joins TRBV6-5 and TRBJ2-7; 8 nucleotides agree with TRBD1. J was trimmed by 3 bases and V by 6 bases; bases with no gene match: 10. The germline V gene encodes CDR1 MNHEY and CDR2 SVGAGI. The CDR3 runs 15 residues. Written as DNA, the CDR3 is TGTGCCAGCAGGGCGGACAGGGTGGCACTCTACGAGCAGTACTTC. Amino acids: CASRADRVALYEQYF.

The chain links TRBV7-2 to TRBJ2-1, with 10 bases identical to TRBD2. Germline V gives CDR1 SGHTA, CDR2 FQGNSA. The V segment lost 1 base and the J segment 7 bases; nucleotides outside the gene matches: 7. The length of the CDR3 is 16 residues. The CDR3 is CASSLVSGGALNEQFF. The CDR3 DNA reads TGTGCCAGCAGCTTAGTGAGCGGGGGGGCCTTAAATGAGCAGTTCTTC. Using reference TRBV7-2 and TRBJ2-1 for the parts outside the CDR3, the full variable domain is GAGVSQSPSNKVTEKGKDVELRCDPISGHTALYWYRQSLGQGLEFLIYFQGNSAPDKSGLPSDRFSAERTGGSVSTLTIQRTQQEDSAVYLCASSLVSGGALNEQFFGPGTRLTVL.

The V and J genes are TRBV5-1 and TRBJ2-3; 8 nucleotides line up with TRBD2. J gave up 4 bases and V 4 bases, and 5 bases lay outside the gene matches. The germline V gene has CDR1 SGHRS and CDR2 YFSETQ. The CDR3 has 14 residues. The CDR3 bases are TGCGCCAGCAGCCGACGGGGGGGCGCAGATACGCAGTATTTT. Amino acid sequence: CASSRRGGADTQYF.

This chain joins TRBV6-5 and TRBJ1-1, with D hard to call. The germline V gene encodes CDR1 MNHEY and CDR2 SVGAGI. With 2 bases removed from V and 0 bases from J, the gap between germline ends came to 10 bases. This CDR3 region has 15 residues. CDR3 sequence reads: CASSYRGFMNTEAFF. The CDR3 DNA follows: TGTGCCAGCAGTTACCGGGGTTTTATGAACACTGAAGCTTTCTTT.

There are a few counts of this clone. The chain recombines TRBV10-3 with TRBJ2-7, with 7 bases fitting TRBD2. Per the germline V gene, CDR1 is ENHRY and CDR2 is SYGVKD. The CDR3 is 14 amino acids. The V and J ends lost 7 bases and 3 bases, in that order; junction bases with no gene match: 9. CDR3 nucleotide sequence: TGTGCCATCAAGGAGGCTAGCGGTCACTACGAGCAGTACTTC. Translation gives CAIKEASGHYEQYF.

The gene calls are TRBV6-9 and TRBJ1-5, with unresolved D. Germline V CDR1 and CDR2: MNHGY, SVAAGI. Trimming removed 4 bases from V and 2 bases from J, with 18 bases in between. This CDR3 is built from 17 residues. This CDR3 is CASSFSNPWRGNQPQHF. For the CDR3, the DNA is TGTGCCAGCAGTTTCTCAAACCCTTGGAGAGGCAATCAGCCCCAGCATTTT.

The J gene is TRBJ1-4, the V gene TRBV6-2 or TRBV6-3, with 8 bases identical to TRBD1. CDR1 and CDR2 (germline): MNHEY, SVGEGT. The CDR3 has 14 residues. Trimming took 4 bases from V and 7 from J; bases not matched to a gene: 5. The CDR3 sequence is CASSWTGFGEKLFF. CDR3 in DNA: TGTGCCAGCAGTTGGACAGGGTTCGGTGAAAAACTGTTTTTT.

This rearrangement joins TRBV7-9 to TRBJ2-2; TRBD2 agrees at 8 bases. The germline gives CDR1 SEHNR, CDR2 FQNEAQ (reference sequence). With V trimmed by 5 bases and J by 4 bases, 6 bases remained unmatched. The CDR3 sequence is 15 residues long. The CDR3 is CASSTASGPTGELFF. CDR3 nucleotide sequence: TGTGCCAGCAGCACGGCTAGCGGGCCCACCGGGGAGCTGTTTTTT. The full variable domain, completed using reference TRBV7-9 and TRBJ2-2, is DTGVSQNPRHKITKRGQNVTFRCDPISEHNRLYWYRQTLGQGPEFLTYFQNEAQLEKSRLLSDRFSAERPKGSFSTLEIQRTEQGDSAMYLCASSTASGPTGELFFGEGSRLTVL.

This sequence joins TRBV7-2 and TRBJ2-7; 7 nucleotides agree with TRBD1. CDR1 SGHTA and CDR2 FQGNSA come from the germline V gene. The CDR3 contains 14 residues. Unmatched junction bases numbered 7, after V lost 4 bases and J lost 4 bases. CDR3 nucleotide sequence: TGTGCCAGCAGCTCCCGGACAGGAGCTTACGAGCAGTACTTC. Its protein product is CASSSRTGAYEQYF.